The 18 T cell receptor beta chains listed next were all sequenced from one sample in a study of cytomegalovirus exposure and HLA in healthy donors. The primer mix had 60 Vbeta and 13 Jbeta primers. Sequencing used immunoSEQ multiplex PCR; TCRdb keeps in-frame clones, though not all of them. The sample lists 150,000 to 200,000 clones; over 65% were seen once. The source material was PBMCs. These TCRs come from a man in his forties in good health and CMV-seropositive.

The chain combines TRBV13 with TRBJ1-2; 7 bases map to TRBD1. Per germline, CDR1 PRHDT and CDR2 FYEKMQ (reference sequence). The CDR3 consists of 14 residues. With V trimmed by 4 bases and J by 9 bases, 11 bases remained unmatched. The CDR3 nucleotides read TGTGCCAGCAGCTACTCAGGGGGAGATACGCGCTACACCTTC. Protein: CASSYSGGDTRYTF.

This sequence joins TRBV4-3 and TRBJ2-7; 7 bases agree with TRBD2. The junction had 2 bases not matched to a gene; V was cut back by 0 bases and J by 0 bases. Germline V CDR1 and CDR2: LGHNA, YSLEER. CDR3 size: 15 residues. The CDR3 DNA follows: TGCGCCAGCAGCCAAGATTCTAGCGGCTCCTACGAGCAGTACTTC. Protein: CASSQDSSGSYEQYF.

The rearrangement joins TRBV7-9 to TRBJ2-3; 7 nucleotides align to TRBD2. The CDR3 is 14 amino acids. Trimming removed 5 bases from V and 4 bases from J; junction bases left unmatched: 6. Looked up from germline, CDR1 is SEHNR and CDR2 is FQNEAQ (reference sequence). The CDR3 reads CASSLGGFADTQYF. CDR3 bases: TGTGCCAGCAGCCTCGGGGGGTTCGCAGATACGCAGTATTTT. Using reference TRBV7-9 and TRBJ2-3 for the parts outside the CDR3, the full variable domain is DTGVSQNPRHKITKRGQNVTFRCDPISEHNRLYWYRQTLGQGPEFLTYFQNEAQLEKSRLLSDRFSAERPKGSFSTLEIQRTEQGDSAMYLCASSLGGFADTQYFGPGTRLTVL.

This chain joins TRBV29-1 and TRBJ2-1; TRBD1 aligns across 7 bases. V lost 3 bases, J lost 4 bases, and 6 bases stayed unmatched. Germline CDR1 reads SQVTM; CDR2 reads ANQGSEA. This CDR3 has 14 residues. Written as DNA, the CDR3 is TGCAGCGTTGATACCGACAGGGATTACAATGAGCAGTTCTTC. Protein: CSVDTDRDYNEQFF.

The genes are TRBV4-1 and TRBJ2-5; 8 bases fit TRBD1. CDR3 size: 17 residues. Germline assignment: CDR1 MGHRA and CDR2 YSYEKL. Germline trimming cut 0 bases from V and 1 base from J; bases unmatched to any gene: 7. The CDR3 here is CASSQDPGGSLQETQYF. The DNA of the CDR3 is TGCGCCAGCAGCCAAGATCCAGGGGGCAGTCTCCAAGAGACCCAGTACTTC.

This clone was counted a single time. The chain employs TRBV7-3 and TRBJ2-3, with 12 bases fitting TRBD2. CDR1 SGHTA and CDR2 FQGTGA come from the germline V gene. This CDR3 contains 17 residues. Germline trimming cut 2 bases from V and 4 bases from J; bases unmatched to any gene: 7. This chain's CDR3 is CASSLGTSGLQADTQYF. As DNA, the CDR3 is TGTGCCAGCAGCTTAGGGACTAGCGGGCTCCAGGCAGATACGCAGTATTTT.

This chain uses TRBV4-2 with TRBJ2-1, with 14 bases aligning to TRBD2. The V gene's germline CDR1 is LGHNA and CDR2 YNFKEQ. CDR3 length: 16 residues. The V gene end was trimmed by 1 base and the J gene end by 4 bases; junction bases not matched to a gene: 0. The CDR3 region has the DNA TGTGCCAGCAGCCAAGGGACTAGCGGGGGGTACAATGAGCAGTTCTTC. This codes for CASSQGTSGGYNEQFF.

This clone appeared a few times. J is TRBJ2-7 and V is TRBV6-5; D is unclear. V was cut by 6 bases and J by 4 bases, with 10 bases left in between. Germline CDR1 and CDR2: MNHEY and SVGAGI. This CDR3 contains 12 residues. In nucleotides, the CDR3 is TGTGCCAGCAGCCCCTTGTCTTACGAGCAGTACTTC. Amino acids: CASSPLSYEQYF.

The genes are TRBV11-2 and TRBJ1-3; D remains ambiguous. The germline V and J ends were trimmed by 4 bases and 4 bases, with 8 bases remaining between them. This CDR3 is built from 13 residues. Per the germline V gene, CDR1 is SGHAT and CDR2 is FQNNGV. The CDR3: CASSSSPGNTIYF. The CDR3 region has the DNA TGTGCCAGCAGCTCATCCCCAGGAAACACCATATATTTT.

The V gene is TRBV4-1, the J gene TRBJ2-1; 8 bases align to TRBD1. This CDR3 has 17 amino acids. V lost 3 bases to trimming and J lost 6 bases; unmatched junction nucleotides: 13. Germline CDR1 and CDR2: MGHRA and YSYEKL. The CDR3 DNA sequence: TGCGCCAGCAGCCACCCGCCCCGGGCAGGGGGCCGCAATGAGCAGTTCTTC. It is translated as CASSHPPRAGGRNEQFF.

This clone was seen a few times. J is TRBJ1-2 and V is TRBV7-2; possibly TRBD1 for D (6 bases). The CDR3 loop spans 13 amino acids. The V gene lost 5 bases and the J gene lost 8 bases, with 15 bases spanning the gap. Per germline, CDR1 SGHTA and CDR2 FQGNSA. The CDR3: CASSTRTGYGYTF. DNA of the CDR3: TGTGCCAGCAGCACGCGTACAGGGTACGGCTACACCTTC. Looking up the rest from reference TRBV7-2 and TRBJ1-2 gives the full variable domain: GAGVSQSPSNKVTEKGKDVELRCDPISGHTALYWYRQSLGQGLEFLIYFQGNSAPDKSGLPSDRFSAERTGGSVSTLTIQRTQQEDSAVYLCASSTRTGYGYTFGSGTRLTVV.

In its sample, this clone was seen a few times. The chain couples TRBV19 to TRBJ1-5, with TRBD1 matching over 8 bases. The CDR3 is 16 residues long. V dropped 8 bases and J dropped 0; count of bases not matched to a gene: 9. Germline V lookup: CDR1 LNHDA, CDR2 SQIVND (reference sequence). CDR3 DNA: TGTGCCAGTCGTGACAGGGGAATATATAGCAATCAGCCCCAGCATTTT. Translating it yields CASRDRGIYSNQPQHF.

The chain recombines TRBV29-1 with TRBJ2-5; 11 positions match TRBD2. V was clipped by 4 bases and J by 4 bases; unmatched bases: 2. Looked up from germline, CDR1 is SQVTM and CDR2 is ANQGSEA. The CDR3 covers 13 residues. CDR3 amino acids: CSVGLAGGETQYF. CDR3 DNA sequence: TGCAGCGTTGGGCTAGCGGGAGGAGAGACCCAGTACTTC.

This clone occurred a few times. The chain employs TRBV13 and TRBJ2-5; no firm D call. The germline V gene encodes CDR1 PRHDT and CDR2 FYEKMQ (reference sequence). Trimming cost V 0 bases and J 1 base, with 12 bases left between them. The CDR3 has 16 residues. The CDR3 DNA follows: TGTGCCAGCAGCTTAGGCCTCGCTAGGTTCCAAGAGACCCAGTACTTC. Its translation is CASSLGLARFQETQYF. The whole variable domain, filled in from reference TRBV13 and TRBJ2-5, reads AAGVIQSPRHLIKEKRETATLKCYPIPRHDTVYWYQQGPGQDPQFLISFYEKMQSDKGSIPDRFSAQQFSDYHSELNMSSLELGDSALYFCASSLGLARFQETQYFGPGTRLLVL.

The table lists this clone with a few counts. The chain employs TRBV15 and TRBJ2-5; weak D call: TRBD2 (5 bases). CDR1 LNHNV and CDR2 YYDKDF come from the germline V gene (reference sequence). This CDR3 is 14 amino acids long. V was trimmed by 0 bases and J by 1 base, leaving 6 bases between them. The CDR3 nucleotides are TGTGCCACCAGCAGAGAGGGGAGCCAAGAGACCCAGTACTTC. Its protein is CATSREGSQETQYF.

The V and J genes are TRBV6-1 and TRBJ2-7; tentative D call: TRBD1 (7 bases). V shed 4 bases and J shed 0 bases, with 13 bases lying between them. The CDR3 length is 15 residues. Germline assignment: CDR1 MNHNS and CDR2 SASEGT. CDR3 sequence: CASSGRGDSSYEQYF. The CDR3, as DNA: TGTGCCAGCAGTGGAAGGGGGGACAGCTCCTACGAGCAGTACTTC.

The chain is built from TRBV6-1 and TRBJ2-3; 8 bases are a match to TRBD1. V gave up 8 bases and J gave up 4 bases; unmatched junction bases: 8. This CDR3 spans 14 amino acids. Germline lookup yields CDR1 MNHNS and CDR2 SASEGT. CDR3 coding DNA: TGTGCCAGCTCCCCCGGGACAGGTTCAGATACGCAGTATTTT. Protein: CASSPGTGSDTQYF.

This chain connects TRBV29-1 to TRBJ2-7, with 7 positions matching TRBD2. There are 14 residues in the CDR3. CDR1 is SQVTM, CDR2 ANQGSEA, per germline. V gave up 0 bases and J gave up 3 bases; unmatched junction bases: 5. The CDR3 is CSVEESRGVYEQYF. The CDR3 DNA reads TGCAGCGTTGAAGAGTCCCGGGGGGTCTACGAGCAGTACTTC.